These 29 T cell receptor beta chains came from one sample sequenced in a study of beta chain features in type 1 diabetes. Expressed TCRB transcripts were sequenced, since all the RNA that had been isolated was reverse transcribed. The protocol was immunoSEQ multiplex PCR, while the TCRdb copy is restricted to in-frame clones and leaves out a portion. This table has 600,000 to 700,000 clones, about an eighth appearing once. Their antigens are not known. General study results and limits: Among all four CD4+ subsets, Type 1 diabetes patients had TCRB CDR3s that were moderately but significantly shorter.

Source material: naive CD4+ T cells from blood. These receptors were obtained from a man aged 25-45 years with type 1 diabetes.

This clone was observed a few times. This sequence joins TRBV20-1 and TRBJ2-7, with unresolved D. Germline CDR1 and CDR2: DFQATT and SNEGSKA (reference sequence). Between the trimmed V and J ends, which lost 4 bases and 4 bases, there was a span of 8 bases. This CDR3 is 11 amino acids long. CDR3 amino acids: CSANHPYEQYF. DNA of the CDR3: TGCAGTGCTAACCATCCTTACGAGCAGTACTTC.

This rearrangement joins TRBV7-2 to TRBJ1-3; D is ambiguous. Trimming removed 0 bases at V and 0 bases at J, with 0 bases between. Germline values: CDR1 SGHTA, CDR2 FQGNSA. The CDR3 runs to 13 residues. The CDR3 bases are TGTGCCAGCAGCTTAGCCTCTGGAAACACCATATATTTT. Amino acids: CASSLASGNTIYF.

This clone turned up a few times. The rearrangement joins TRBV10-3 to TRBJ1-1; possibly TRBD1 for D (6 bases). V was trimmed by 3 bases and J by 0 bases, leaving 11 bases between them. This CDR3 is built from 15 residues. Germline-derived CDR1 and CDR2 are ENHRY and SYGVKD. CDR3: CAISDRTVMNTEAFF. CDR3 DNA: TGTGCCATCAGTGACCGGACAGTCATGAACACTGAAGCTTTCTTT.

The chain carries TRBV5-1 and TRBJ2-7; 7 bases fit TRBD1. The CDR3 extends over 14 amino acids. Germline assignment: CDR1 SGHRS and CDR2 YFSETQ. The V and J ends lost 4 bases and 0 bases, in that order; junction bases with no gene match: 4. For the CDR3, the DNA is TGCGCCAGCAGCCAGGGACAGATCTCCTACGAGCAGTACTTC. Translating it yields CASSQGQISYEQYF.

This rearrangement joins TRBV10-3 to TRBJ2-2; 10 bases match TRBD1. Germline lookup yields CDR1 ENHRY and CDR2 SYGVKD. The CDR3 covers 14 residues. V was clipped by 7 bases and J by 3 bases; unmatched bases: 2. CDR3 nucleotides: TGTGCCATCACCGGGACAGGGGACACCGGGGAGCTGTTTTTT. Translating gives CAITGTGDTGELFF.

This clone was seen only a few times. The chain joins TRBV6-5 to TRBJ2-1; maybe TRBD1 (7 bases). Trimming took off 7 bases at V and 5 bases at J, with 15 bases between the two ends. Germline CDR1 is MNHEY and CDR2 is SVGAGI. CDR3 length: 14 amino acids. The CDR3 nucleotides are TGTGCCAGCAAGCGCGGGACAGAGCACAATGAGCAGTTCTTC. Translating gives CASKRGTEHNEQFF.

This clone was picked up a small number of times. The CDR3 DNA is TGTGCCAGCACCCTTGCCGCAGGGTACGAGCAGTACTTC. Protein sequence: CASTLAAGYEQYF. V and J are TRBV27 and TRBJ2-7, with D possibly being TRBD1 (5 bases). With 7 bases removed from V and 4 bases from J, the gap between germline ends came to 14 bases. The CDR3 contains 13 residues. In germline, CDR1 is MNHEY, CDR2 SMNVEV (reference sequence).

This clone was recorded a few times. V is TRBV29-1 and J is TRBJ2-7; 7 bases map to TRBD1. The junction had 4 bases not matched to a gene; V was cut back by 6 bases and J by 2 bases. Looked up from germline, CDR1 is SQVTM and CDR2 is ANQGSEA. This CDR3 contains 12 residues. The CDR3 nucleotides are TGCAGCGTGAGGACAGGCACCTACGAGCAGTACTTC. This gives the protein CSVRTGTYEQYF.

On this clone itself: This CDR3 is also generated by other DNA sequences in the sample. The chain joins TRBV18 to TRBJ1-4, with 10 bases lining up with TRBD1. Losses at the gene ends were 3 bases for V and 2 bases for J; bases not matched to a gene: 3. The CDR3 loop spans 16 amino acids. CDR1 and CDR2 (germline): KGHSH, LQKENI. The CDR3 protein is CASSPGQGTTNEKLFF. DNA for the CDR3: TGTGCCAGCTCACCGGGACAGGGGACCACTAATGAAAAACTGTTTTTT.

The chain combines TRBV19 with TRBJ2-4; D is perhaps TRBD1 or TRBD2 (5 bases each). The germline CDR1 and CDR2 sequences are LNHDA and SQIVND (reference sequence). The V end was cut by 5 bases, the J end by 0 bases, with 20 bases between. CDR3 length: 18 amino acids. For the CDR3, the DNA is TGTGCCAGTAGTTCCACCAGACAGCCGGGGCTAGCCAAAAACATTCAGTACTTC. It codes for CASSSTRQPGLAKNIQYF.

Only a few counts were recorded for this clone. The rearrangement links TRBV6-5 to TRBJ2-1, with unresolved D. From germline, CDR1 is MNHEY and CDR2 SVGAGI. This CDR3 has 15 residues. V lost 5 bases, J lost 0 bases, and 11 bases lay in between. The CDR3 bases are TGTGCCAGCAGTGCGCTACCAAGCTCCTACAATGAGCAGTTCTTC. This gives the protein CASSALPSSYNEQFF.

The chain uses TRBV5-1 and TRBJ2-2; 14 bases fit TRBD2. This CDR3 is 20 amino acids long. In germline, CDR1 is SGHRS, CDR2 YFSETQ. Trimming at V came to 4 bases and at J to 2 bases, leaving 13 bases not matched to a gene. The CDR3 coding sequence is TGCGCCAGCAGCCCAGAGATCAGAGGACTAGCGGGGGGAAACACCGGGGAGCTGTTTTTT. Translating gives CASSPEIRGLAGGNTGELFF. The variable domain in full, completed from reference TRBV5-1 and TRBJ2-2, reads KAGVTQTPRYLIKTRGQQVTLSCSPISGHRSVSWYQQTPGQGLQFLFEYFSETQRNKGNFPGRFSGRQFSNSRSEMNVSTLELGDSALYLCASSPEIRGLAGGNTGELFFGEGSRLTVL.

The V gene is TRBV13, the J gene TRBJ2-3; the match to TRBD1 covers 10 bases. This CDR3 comprises 16 residues. Unmatched junction bases numbered 9, after V lost 4 bases and J lost 5 bases. Looked up from germline, CDR1 is PRHDT and CDR2 is FYEKMQ (reference sequence). CDR3 nucleotide sequence: TGTGCCAGCAGCTGGACCTGGACAGGGGGTAGAGATACGCAGTATTTT. This codes for CASSWTWTGGRDTQYF.

This clone was recorded a few times. The chain uses TRBV2 and TRBJ2-7; D might be TRBD2 (5 bases). The CDR3 consists of 14 residues. The germline gives CDR1 SNHLY, CDR2 FYNNEI. Trimming removed 3 bases at V and 1 base at J, with 10 bases between. This CDR3 reads CASSERRYSYEQYF. As DNA, the CDR3 is TGTGCCAGCAGTGAGAGGAGGTATTCCTACGAGCAGTACTTC.

The chain recombines TRBV5-8 with TRBJ1-2; 9 bases agree with TRBD1. The CDR3 is made up of 12 amino acids. The trim removed 1 base at V and 8 bases at J, leaving 0 bases unmatched. From germline, CDR1 is SGHTS and CDR2 YDEGEE. CDR3: CASSLTGGGYTF. The CDR3 coding sequence is TGTGCCAGCAGCTTGACAGGGGGCGGCTACACCTTC. The full variable domain, completed using reference TRBV5-8 and TRBJ1-2, is EAGVTQSPTHLIKTRGQQATLRCSPISGHTSVYWYQQALGLGLQFLLWYDEGEERNRGNFPPRFSGRQFPNYSSELNVNALELEDSALYLCASSLTGGGYTFGSGTRLTVV.

The gene calls are TRBV10-2 and TRBJ1-2; 9 bases agree with TRBD1. V dropped 3 bases and J dropped 4; count of bases not matched to a gene: 9. There are 16 residues in the CDR3. CDR1 and CDR2 from the germline V gene are WSHSY and SAAADI. CDR3 sequence: CASSELGQGLGYGYTF. The DNA of the CDR3 is TGCGCCAGCAGTGAACTCGGACAGGGGTTAGGCTATGGCTACACCTTC.

This clone has just a few counts. The genes are TRBV28 and TRBJ1-5; maybe TRBD1 (6 bases). The length of the CDR3 is 15 residues. Trimming took 7 bases from V and 0 from J, leaving 13 bases between them. Looked up from germline, CDR1 is MDHEN and CDR2 is SYDVKM. The CDR3 region has the DNA TGTGCCAGCACCGAGGGGGGATATAGCAATCAGCCCCAGCATTTT. Protein: CASTEGGYSNQPQHF.

This clone was counted only a few times. The chain employs TRBV4-2 and TRBJ1-4; D is ambiguous. Germline CDR1 and CDR2: LGHNA and YNFKEQ. The CDR3 totals 15 residues. V lost 0 bases and J 8 bases, leaving 13 bases between the germline ends. CDR3 DNA sequence: TGTGCCAGCAGCCAAGAGGCGATTATTACGGAAAAACTGTTTTTT. This encodes CASSQEAIITEKLFF.

The CDR3 DNA follows: TGTGCCAGCAGCCAGTCGGACGGCTACGAGCAGTACTTC. Translating it yields CASSQSDGYEQYF. V usage is TRBV28 and J usage is TRBJ2-7; no definite D call. The germline V gene has CDR1 MDHEN and CDR2 SYDVKM. The V end lost 6 bases, the J end lost 3 bases, and 12 bases lay between the germline ends. CDR3 length equals 13 residues.

This clone was recorded a few times. V gene TRBV9 combines with J gene TRBJ1-2, with a possible D match to TRBD1 (6 bases). Germline CDR1 SGDLS, CDR2 YYNGEE. The CDR3 is made up of 15 amino acids. Trimming stripped 3 bases from V and 5 bases from J, with 17 bases between. In DNA form, the CDR3 reads TGTGCCAGCAGCGCGGACGGACAGTTAAGTTATGGCTACACCTTC. Encoded protein: CASSADGQLSYGYTF.

The chain employs TRBV5-1 and TRBJ2-7, with 8 nucleotides matching TRBD1. The germline V gene encodes CDR1 SGHRS and CDR2 YFSETQ. Unmatched junction bases numbered 12, after V lost 4 bases and J lost 6 bases. CDR3 length: 15 amino acids. CDR3 nucleotides: TGCGCCAGCAGCCAGACAGGGGAGCGAGTTTCCGAGCAGTACTTC. Its translation is CASSQTGERVSEQYF.

V gene TRBV7-3 combines with J gene TRBJ2-5, with no clear D. V lost 4 bases, J lost 1 base, and 10 bases lay in between. This CDR3 has 14 residues. Germline values: CDR1 SGHTA, CDR2 FQGTGA. DNA for the CDR3: TGTGCCAGCAGCTCCACCGGGCCCCAAGAGACCCAGTACTTC. It is translated as CASSSTGPQETQYF.

V and J are TRBV7-3 and TRBJ2-6, with a possible D match to TRBD1 (6 bases). This CDR3 is built from 15 residues. V lost 4 bases and J 2 bases, leaving 9 bases between the germline ends. Germline V gives CDR1 SGHTA, CDR2 FQGTGA. CDR3 nucleotide sequence: TGTGCCAGCAGCTCCTCAGGGGCTGGGGCCAACGTCCTGACTTTC. This codes for CASSSSGAGANVLTF. The complete variable domain, with remaining parts taken from reference TRBV7-3 and TRBJ2-6, reads GAGVSQTPSNKVTEKGKYVELRCDPISGHTALYWYRQSLGQGPEFLIYFQGTGAADDSGLPNDRFFAVRPEGSVSTLKIQRTERGDSAVYLCASSSSGAGANVLTFGAGSRLTVL.

This clone occurred once. The J gene is TRBJ1-6, the V gene TRBV18; D unclear. Trimming cost V 0 bases and J 10 bases, with 13 bases left between them. The germline CDR1 and CDR2 sequences are KGHSH and LQKENI. The CDR3 extends over 15 amino acids. As DNA, the CDR3 is TGTGCCAGCTCACCACCGTTAGCGTCCAAGTCACCCCTCCACTTT. Its protein product is CASSPPLASKSPLHF. The complete variable domain, with remaining parts taken from reference TRBV18 and TRBJ1-6, reads NAGVMQNPRHLVRRRGQEARLRCSPMKGHSHVYWYRQLPEEGLKFMVYLQKENIIDESGMPKERFSAEFPKEGPSILRIQQVVRGDSAAYFCASSPPLASKSPLHFGNGTRLTVT.

J is TRBJ1-2 and V is TRBV29-1, with D maybe TRBD1 (5 bases). Trimming pared 7 bases from V and 8 bases from J, leaving 17 bases between. Germline V lookup: CDR1 SQVTM, CDR2 ANQGSEA. The CDR3 loop spans 12 amino acids. The CDR3 DNA reads TGCAGCGGCGGGGGAGGGGCGAGCGGCTACACCTTC. Amino acids: CSGGGGASGYTF.

This chain links TRBV28 with TRBJ2-7; 7 nucleotides line up with TRBD1. The germline CDR1 and CDR2 sequences are MDHEN and SYDVKM. The CDR3 sequence is 14 residues long. Trimming cost V 6 bases and J 3 bases; bases outside gene matches: 8. The CDR3 region has the DNA TGTGCCAGCAGGGGAGCGGACAGGAACTACGAGCAGTACTTC. Residues: CASRGADRNYEQYF.

CDR3 loop: CASSVAGFYTDTQYF. In DNA, the CDR3 is TGTGCCAGCAGCGTGGCGGGATTTTACACAGATACGCAGTATTTT. J is TRBJ2-3 and V is TRBV9, with D perhaps matching TRBD2 (6 bases). The CDR3 is made up of 15 amino acids. The V gene lost 2 bases and the J gene lost 2 bases, with 12 bases spanning the gap. Per the germline V gene, CDR1 is SGDLS and CDR2 is YYNGEE.

This clone has a handful of counts. The gene calls are TRBV4-3 and TRBJ2-1; D is uncertain. Trimming removed 0 bases at V and 4 bases at J, with 16 bases between. Germline assignment: CDR1 LGHNA and CDR2 YSLEER. This CDR3 contains 17 residues. CDR3 nucleotides: TGCGCCAGCAGCCAAGATTGGTACCAAAAAGCTTACAATGAGCAGTTCTTC. This sequence encodes CASSQDWYQKAYNEQFF.

CDR3: CASSKVPKDKNTGELFF. The CDR3 region has the DNA TGTGCCAGCAGCAAAGTACCAAAGGACAAGAACACCGGGGAGCTGTTTTTT. V is TRBV21-1 and J is TRBJ2-2; the table's D call, TRBD1, has no DNA check behind it. TRBV21-1 is a pseudogene segment. CDR3 size: 17 residues.